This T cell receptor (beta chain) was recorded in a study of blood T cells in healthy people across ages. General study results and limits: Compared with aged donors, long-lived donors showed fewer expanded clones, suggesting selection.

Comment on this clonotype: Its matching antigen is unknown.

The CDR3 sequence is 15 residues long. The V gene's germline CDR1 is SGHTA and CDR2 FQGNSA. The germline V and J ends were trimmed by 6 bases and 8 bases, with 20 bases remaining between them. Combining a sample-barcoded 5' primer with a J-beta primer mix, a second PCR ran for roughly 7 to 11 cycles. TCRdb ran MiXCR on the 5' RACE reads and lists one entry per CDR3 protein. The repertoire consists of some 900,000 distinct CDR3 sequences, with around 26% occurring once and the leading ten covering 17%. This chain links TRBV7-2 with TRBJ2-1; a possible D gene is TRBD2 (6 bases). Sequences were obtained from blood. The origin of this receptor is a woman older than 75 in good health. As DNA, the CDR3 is TGTGCCAGCAGTGATGCGAGCCGGGGGTCCGATGAGCAGTTCTTC. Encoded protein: CASSDASRGSDEQFF.